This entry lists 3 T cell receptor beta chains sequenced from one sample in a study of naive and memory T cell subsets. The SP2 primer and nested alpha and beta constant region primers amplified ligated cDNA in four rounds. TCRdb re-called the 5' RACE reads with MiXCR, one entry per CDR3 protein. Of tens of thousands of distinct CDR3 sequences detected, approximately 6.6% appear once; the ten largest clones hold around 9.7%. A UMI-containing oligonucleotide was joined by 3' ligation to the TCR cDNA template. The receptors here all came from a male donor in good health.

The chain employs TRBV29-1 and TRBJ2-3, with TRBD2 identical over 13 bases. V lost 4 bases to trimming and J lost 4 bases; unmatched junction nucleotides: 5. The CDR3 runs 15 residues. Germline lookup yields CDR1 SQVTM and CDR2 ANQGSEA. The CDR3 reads CSVGRLAGGPDTQYF. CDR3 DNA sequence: TGCAGCGTTGGTAGACTAGCGGGAGGACCAGATACGCAGTATTTT.

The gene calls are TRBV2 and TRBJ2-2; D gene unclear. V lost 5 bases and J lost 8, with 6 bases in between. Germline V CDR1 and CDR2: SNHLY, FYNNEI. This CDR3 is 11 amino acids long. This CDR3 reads CASSILGELFF. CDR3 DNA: TGTGCCAGCAGTATCCTAGGGGAGCTGTTTTTT.

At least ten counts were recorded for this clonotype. This CDR3 reads CASSAGVQGPEQYF. In DNA form, the CDR3 reads TGTGCCAGCAGCGCGGGGGTACAGGGACCCGAGCAGTACTTC. The chain is built from TRBV9 and TRBJ2-7; D may be TRBD1 or TRBD2 (6 bases each). V was pared by 3 bases and J by 6 bases, with 16 bases between. Germline V gene data show CDR1 as SGDLS and CDR2 as YYNGEE. This CDR3 has 14 residues.